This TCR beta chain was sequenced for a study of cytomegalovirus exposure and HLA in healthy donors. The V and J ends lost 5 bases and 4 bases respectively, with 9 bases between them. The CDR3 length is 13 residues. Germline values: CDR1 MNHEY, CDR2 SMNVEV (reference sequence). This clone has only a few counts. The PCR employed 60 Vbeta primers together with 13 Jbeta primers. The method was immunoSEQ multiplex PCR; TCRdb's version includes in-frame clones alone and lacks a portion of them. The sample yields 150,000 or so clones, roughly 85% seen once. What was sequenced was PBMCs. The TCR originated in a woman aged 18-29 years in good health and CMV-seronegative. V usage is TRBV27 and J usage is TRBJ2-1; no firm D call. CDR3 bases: TGTGCCAGCAGTCCCCCAGGTTACAATGAGCAGTTCTTC. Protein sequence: CASSPPGYNEQFF.